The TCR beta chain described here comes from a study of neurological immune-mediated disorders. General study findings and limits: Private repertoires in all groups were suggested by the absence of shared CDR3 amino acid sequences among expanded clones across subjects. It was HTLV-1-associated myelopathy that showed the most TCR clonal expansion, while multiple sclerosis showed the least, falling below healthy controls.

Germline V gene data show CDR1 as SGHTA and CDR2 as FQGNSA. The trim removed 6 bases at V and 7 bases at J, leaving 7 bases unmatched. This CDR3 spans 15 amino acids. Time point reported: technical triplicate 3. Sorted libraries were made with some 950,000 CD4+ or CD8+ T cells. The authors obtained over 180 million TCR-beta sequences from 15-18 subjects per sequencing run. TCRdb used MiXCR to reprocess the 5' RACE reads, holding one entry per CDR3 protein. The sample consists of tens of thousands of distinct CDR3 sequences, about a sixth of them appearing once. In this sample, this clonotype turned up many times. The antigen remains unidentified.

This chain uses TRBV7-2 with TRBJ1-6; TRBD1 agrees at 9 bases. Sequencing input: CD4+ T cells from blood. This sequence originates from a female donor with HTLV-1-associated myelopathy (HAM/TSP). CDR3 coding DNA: TGTGCCAGCAGTTTACAGGGGGCGCGAAATTCACCCCTCCACTTT. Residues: CASSLQGARNSPLHF.